This T cell receptor (beta chain) was captured in a study of cytomegalovirus exposure and HLA in healthy donors. Study-wide context: Genotyping of some 400 donors showed that around 81% belonged to the Caucasian-associated ancestry cluster.

The V and J ends lost 5 bases and 5 bases, in that order; junction bases with no gene match: 6. Germline V gives CDR1 SEHNR, CDR2 FQNEAQ (reference sequence). This CDR3 comprises 15 residues. General study results and limits: A later analysis found that most CMV-associated TCR beta chains appeared HLA-restricted.

A remark on this clone: What it binds is unknown.

Both 60 Vbeta primers and 13 Jbeta primers went into the PCR. Sequencing was performed with immunoSEQ multiplex PCR; in TCRdb, only in-frame clones are kept and a portion is missing. The sample carries roughly 100,000 clones, about 74% recorded once. The TCR was taken from a woman in her fifties or sixties in good health and CMV-seropositive. The chain links TRBV7-9 to TRBJ2-5; the match to TRBD2 covers 12 bases. The source material was PBMCs. DNA for the CDR3: TGTGCCAGCAGCCCATCTAGCGGGAGGGAGGAGACCCAGTACTTC. Translated, it gives CASSPSSGREETQYF. The complete variable domain, with remaining parts taken from reference TRBV7-9 and TRBJ2-5, reads DTGVSQNPRHKITKRGQNVTFRCDPISEHNRLYWYRQTLGQGPEFLTYFQNEAQLEKSRLLSDRFSAERPKGSFSTLEIQRTEQGDSAMYLCASSPSSGREETQYFGPGTRLLVL.